This record covers a single TCR beta chain. Its antigen is unknown. This sample stems from a study of shared clonotypes between healthy human individuals. The study's findings and limits: The low donor count limited represented genetic and exposure-history diversity. Some naive CD4 clonotypes, roughly 5%, turned up in common across several donors.

The ends were cut back, 8 bases at V and 4 bases at J, with 17 bases in the middle. The CDR3 covers 14 residues. The germline CDR1 and CDR2 sequences are WSHSY and SAAADI. The naive CD8 subset, CD45RO-negative cells positively selected for CCR7, excluded terminally differentiated effector memory CD45RA+ cells. Source study methods: In the immunoSEQ data, sequences were junction-only and lacked quality scores, so filtering differed. The assay was immunoSEQ multiplex PCR, and TCRdb's table has in-frame clones only and misses some. V and J calls and clone size are those listed in that table; D and trimming were worked out from the DNA. The data contain around 2,000,000 clones, about 93% of them singletons.

The V gene is TRBV10-2, the J gene TRBJ1-2; possible D gene TRBD1, 6 bases. The sequence came from a young man in good health. Some clones in this sample may be carry-over from other donors' samples. The specimen was naive CD8+ T cells from PBMCs. The CDR3 DNA is TGCGCCAGCTGGGGCGGGGAAGGGGGCTATGGCTACACCTTC. It codes for CASWGGEGGYGYTF.